A selection of T cell receptor beta chains follows, all from one sample in a study of shared clonotypes between healthy human individuals. Using immunoSEQ multiplex PCR, the repertoire was profiled, and TCRdb retains in-frame clones only, with some absent. The table includes a few million clones, about 92% detected once. Sequencing was performed on naive CD4+ T cells sorted from blood. These receptor sequences come from a man aged 18-30 years in good health. CDR3s include the opening cysteine and the closing phenylalanine or tryptophan. D genes are given only for firm matches. Clone size is stated in some rows and not others, as once, few, many or a class when expanded.

CDR3aa | CDR3nt | abundance | v_gene | len | d_gene | j_gene
CASSRFSSGANVLTF | TGTGCCAGCAGCAGATTTTCCTCTGGGGCCAACGTCCTGACTTTC | once | TRBV6-5 | 15 | - | TRBJ2-6
CASSQGGGYGYTF | TGTGCCAGCAGCCAAGGGGGAGGCTATGGCTACACCTTC | - | TRBV7-2 | 13 | - | TRBJ1-2
CASSENTYNEQFF | TGTGCCAGCAGTGAAAACACGTACAATGAGCAGTTCTTC | - | TRBV6-1 | 13 | - | TRBJ2-1
CAIRRQGGDEQYF | TGTGCCATCAGAAGACAGGGGGGTGACGAGCAGTACTTC | - | TRBV10-3 | 13 | TRBD1 | TRBJ2-7
CASSSYGGTGNQPQHF | TGCGCCAGCAGCTCCTATGGGGGGACAGGGAATCAGCCCCAGCATTTT | few | TRBV4-1 | 16 | TRBD1 | TRBJ1-5
CASSSLQNTEAFF | TGTGCCAGCAGTTCCCTTCAGAACACTGAAGCTTTCTTT | - | TRBV6-6 | 13 | - | TRBJ1-1
CAWSAELAGGYNEQFF | TGTGCCTGGAGTGCCGAACTAGCGGGAGGGTACAATGAGCAGTTCTTC | - | TRBV30 | 16 | TRBD2 | TRBJ2-1
CATGRSEAFF | TGTGCCACCGGACGGAGTGAAGCTTTCTTT | - | TRBV6-5 | 10 | - | TRBJ1-1
CAISETVQETQYF | TGTGCCATCAGTGAGACGGTTCAAGAGACCCAGTACTTC | - | TRBV10-3 | 13 | - | TRBJ2-5
CASSLGTGNEKLFF | TGTGCCAGCAGCTTGGGGACAGGGAATGAAAAACTGTTTTTT | - | TRBV11-2 | 14 | TRBD1 | TRBJ1-4
CASSVIGLAGVDTQYF | TGTGCCAGCAGCGTAATTGGACTAGCGGGAGTTGATACGCAGTATTTT | - | TRBV9 | 16 | TRBD2 | TRBJ2-3
CASKRDLGYNEQFF | TGTGCCAGCAAAAGGGACCTGGGCTACAATGAGCAGTTCTTC | - | TRBV6-1 | 14 | - | TRBJ2-1
CASSIGADISGANVLTF | TGTGCCAGTAGTATAGGAGCCGATATCTCTGGGGCCAACGTCCTGACTTTC | - | TRBV19 | 17 | - | TRBJ2-6
CASSLSFGADSYNSPLHF | TGTGCCAGCAGCTTATCGTTCGGGGCGGACTCCTATAATTCACCCCTCCACTTT | - | TRBV7-2 | 18 | - | TRBJ1-6
CAWRPPGQASYEQYF | TGTGCCTGGAGGCCCCCGGGACAGGCATCCTACGAGCAGTACTTC | - | TRBV30 | 15 | TRBD1 | TRBJ2-7
CASSTSAGSNEKLFF | TGTGCCAGCAGTACCTCAGCCGGGTCGAATGAAAAACTGTTTTTT | few | TRBV28 | 15 | - | TRBJ1-4
CSVGQRNSYEQYF | TGCAGCGTGGGCCAGCGGAACTCCTACGAGCAGTACTTC | - | TRBV29-1 | 13 | - | TRBJ2-7
CASSEEGYEQYF | TGTGCCAGCAGTGAAGAGGGTTACGAGCAGTACTTC | once | TRBV6-1 | 12 | - | TRBJ2-7
CASSWGWEREIRGQYF | TGCGCCAGCAGCTGGGGCTGGGAGCGGGAGATACGTGGGCAGTACTTC | - | TRBV5-1 | 16 | TRBD2 | TRBJ2-7
CAISESWGTGDRTLKAETQYF | TGTGCCATCAGTGAGTCATGGGGGACAGGGGACCGTACCCTAAAGGCGGAGACCCAGTACTTC | once | TRBV10-3 | 21 | TRBD1 | TRBJ2-5
CASSPPRGGGETQYF | TGTGCCAGCAGTCCCCCCCGTGGGGGGGGAGAGACCCAGTACTTC | once | TRBV6-5 | 15 | TRBD2 | TRBJ2-5
CASSSPGPKAEKLFF | TGTGCCAGTAGTTCTCCGGGCCCAAAGGCGGAAAAACTGTTTTTT | - | TRBV19 | 15 | - | TRBJ1-4
CASSLGISGYSYEQYF | TGTGCCAGCAGCTTGGGTATTAGCGGGTATTCCTACGAGCAGTACTTC | - | TRBV5-6 | 16 | TRBD2 | TRBJ2-7
CASSQDFAARSTDTQYF | TGCGCCAGCAGCCAAGACTTCGCGGCTCGTAGCACAGATACGCAGTATTTT | - | TRBV4-1 | 17 | - | TRBJ2-3
CASSPLAGYEEKLFF | TGTGCCAGCAGCCCCCTGGCAGGGTACGAGGAAAAACTGTTTTTT | - | TRBV9 | 15 | - | TRBJ1-4
CASRPLGRDNQPQHF | TGTGCCAGCAGACCCCTGGGCAGGGACAATCAGCCCCAGCATTTT | - | TRBV6-1 | 15 | - | TRBJ1-5
CASSSHQGLAKNIQYF | TGTGCCAGCAGTTCGCACCAGGGATTAGCCAAAAACATTCAGTACTTC | - | TRBV11-1 | 16 | - | TRBJ2-4
CASSGDSPSPLHF | TGCGCCAGCAGTGGGGACAGCCCATCACCCCTCCACTTT | - | TRBV10-2 | 13 | TRBD1 | TRBJ1-6
CSVEWWDRAFDTEAFF | TGCAGCGTTGAATGGTGGGACAGGGCCTTTGACACTGAAGCTTTCTTT | - | TRBV29-1 | 16 | TRBD1 | TRBJ1-1
CASSPQRGSYNEQFF | TGTGCCAGCAGTCCCCAGAGAGGGTCCTACAATGAGCAGTTCTTC | - | TRBV6-5 | 15 | - | TRBJ2-1
CASRPGLAGEGFREQFF | TGTGCCAGTAGGCCGGGACTAGCGGGAGAAGGGTTTAGGGAGCAGTTCTTC | once | TRBV7-9 | 17 | TRBD2 | TRBJ2-1
CASSRSGLAQETQYF | TGTGCCAGCAGTCGATCGGGACTAGCGCAAGAGACCCAGTACTTC | - | TRBV6-6 | 15 | TRBD2 | TRBJ2-5
CASSDSATLYNSPLHF | TGTGCCAGCAGTGATTCGGCGACACTCTATAATTCACCCCTCCACTTT | - | TRBV6-1 | 16 | - | TRBJ1-6
CASSLTPTANTGELFF | TGTGCCAGCAGCTTAACGCCCACAGCGAACACCGGGGAGCTGTTTTTT | - | TRBV7-3 | 16 | - | TRBJ2-2
CASSFPGLGEGGYTF | TGTGCCAGCAGTTTCCCCGGGTTGGGGGAAGGTGGCTACACCTTC | - | TRBV28 | 15 | - | TRBJ1-2
CASFLEENTEAFF | TGTGCCAGCTTTTTGGAGGAAAACACTGAAGCTTTCTTT | - | TRBV6-6 | 13 | - | TRBJ1-1
CASSAGRVRGNTIYF | TGTGCCAGCAGTGCCGGGAGGGTGCGTGGAAACACCATATATTTT | - | TRBV2 | 15 | - | TRBJ1-3
CASSLGTGKNTGELFF | TGTGCCAGCAGCTTAGGTACAGGGAAAAACACCGGGGAGCTGTTTTTT | once | TRBV5-8 | 16 | - | TRBJ2-2
CASSHFRDSFYEQYF | TGTGCCAGCAGCCATTTCCGGGACAGCTTCTACGAGCAGTACTTC | - | TRBV14 | 15 | TRBD1 | TRBJ2-7
CASSQTGGNTIYF | TGTGCCAGCAGCCAAACGGGTGGAAACACCATATATTTT | - | TRBV6-5 | 13 | - | TRBJ1-3
CASTRLAGGFF | TGTGCCAGCACAAGACTAGCGGGAGGGTTCTTC | - | TRBV2 | 11 | TRBD2 | TRBJ2-1
CASSTGLAGASRELFF | TGCGCCAGCAGCACTGGACTAGCGGGGGCGTCAAGGGAGCTGTTTTTT | - | TRBV5-1 | 16 | TRBD2 | TRBJ2-2
CASSVAGPGGYGYTF | TGTGCCAGCAGTGTAGCGGGGCCTGGAGGTTATGGCTACACCTTC | - | TRBV25-1 | 15 | - | TRBJ1-2
CASRLGPEVEEQYF | TGTGCCAGCCGTCTGGGCCCGGAGGTGGAAGAGCAGTACTTC | - | TRBV18 | 14 | - | TRBJ2-7
CAISPGYSYEQYF | TGTGCCATCAGTCCGGGTTACTCCTACGAGCAGTACTTC | - | TRBV10-3 | 13 | - | TRBJ2-7
CASSIQGGNEKLFF | TGTGCCAGCAGCATACAGGGGGGAAATGAAAAACTGTTTTTT | - | TRBV7-2 | 14 | TRBD1 | TRBJ1-4
CASSVGGSTYNEQFF | TGTGCCAGCAGCGTAGGCGGGAGTACTTACAATGAGCAGTTCTTC | - | TRBV9 | 15 | TRBD2 | TRBJ2-1
CASSPPNDRVAIGYTF | TGTGCCAGCTCACCCCCCAACGACAGGGTAGCGATCGGCTACACCTTC | - | TRBV18 | 16 | TRBD1 | TRBJ1-2
CASSPPSTYEQYF | TGTGCCAGCTCACCACCGAGTACCTACGAGCAGTACTTC | once | TRBV18 | 13 | - | TRBJ2-7
CASSLSSETQYF | TGTGCCAGCAGCTTATCGTCTGAGACCCAGTACTTC | - | TRBV11-3 | 12 | - | TRBJ2-5
CASSLVTPQNTEAFF | TGCGCCAGCAGCTTGGTGACACCCCAGAACACTGAAGCTTTCTTT | - | TRBV5-1 | 15 | - | TRBJ1-1
CSAQGLAGNTGELFF | TGCAGCGCCCAGGGACTAGCGGGGAACACCGGGGAGCTGTTTTTT | - | TRBV29-1 | 15 | TRBD2 | TRBJ2-2
CASSSTRQTEAFF | TGTGCCAGCAGTTCTACCAGACAGACTGAAGCTTTCTTT | - | TRBV28 | 13 | - | TRBJ1-1
CAYSGQGQPQHF | TGTGCCTACTCGGGACAGGGTCAGCCCCAGCATTTT | - | TRBV30 | 12 | TRBD1 | TRBJ1-5
CAWSVVSGGGGEQYF | TGTGCCTGGAGTGTTGTCTCAGGGGGCGGAGGCGAGCAGTACTTC | - | TRBV30 | 15 | TRBD1 | TRBJ2-7
CASGLSRNRISFQYGYTF | TGTGCTAGTGGTTTGAGCCGAAATCGGATAAGCTTTCAGTATGGCTACACCTTC | - | TRBV12-5 | 18 | - | TRBJ1-2
CAWRGQSGTEAFF | TGTGCCTGGAGGGGACAGTCGGGCACTGAAGCTTTCTTT | - | TRBV30 | 13 | TRBD1 | TRBJ1-1
CASSSQGVEQYF | TGTGCCAGCAGTTCACAGGGAGTAGAGCAGTACTTC | - | TRBV27 | 12 | - | TRBJ2-7